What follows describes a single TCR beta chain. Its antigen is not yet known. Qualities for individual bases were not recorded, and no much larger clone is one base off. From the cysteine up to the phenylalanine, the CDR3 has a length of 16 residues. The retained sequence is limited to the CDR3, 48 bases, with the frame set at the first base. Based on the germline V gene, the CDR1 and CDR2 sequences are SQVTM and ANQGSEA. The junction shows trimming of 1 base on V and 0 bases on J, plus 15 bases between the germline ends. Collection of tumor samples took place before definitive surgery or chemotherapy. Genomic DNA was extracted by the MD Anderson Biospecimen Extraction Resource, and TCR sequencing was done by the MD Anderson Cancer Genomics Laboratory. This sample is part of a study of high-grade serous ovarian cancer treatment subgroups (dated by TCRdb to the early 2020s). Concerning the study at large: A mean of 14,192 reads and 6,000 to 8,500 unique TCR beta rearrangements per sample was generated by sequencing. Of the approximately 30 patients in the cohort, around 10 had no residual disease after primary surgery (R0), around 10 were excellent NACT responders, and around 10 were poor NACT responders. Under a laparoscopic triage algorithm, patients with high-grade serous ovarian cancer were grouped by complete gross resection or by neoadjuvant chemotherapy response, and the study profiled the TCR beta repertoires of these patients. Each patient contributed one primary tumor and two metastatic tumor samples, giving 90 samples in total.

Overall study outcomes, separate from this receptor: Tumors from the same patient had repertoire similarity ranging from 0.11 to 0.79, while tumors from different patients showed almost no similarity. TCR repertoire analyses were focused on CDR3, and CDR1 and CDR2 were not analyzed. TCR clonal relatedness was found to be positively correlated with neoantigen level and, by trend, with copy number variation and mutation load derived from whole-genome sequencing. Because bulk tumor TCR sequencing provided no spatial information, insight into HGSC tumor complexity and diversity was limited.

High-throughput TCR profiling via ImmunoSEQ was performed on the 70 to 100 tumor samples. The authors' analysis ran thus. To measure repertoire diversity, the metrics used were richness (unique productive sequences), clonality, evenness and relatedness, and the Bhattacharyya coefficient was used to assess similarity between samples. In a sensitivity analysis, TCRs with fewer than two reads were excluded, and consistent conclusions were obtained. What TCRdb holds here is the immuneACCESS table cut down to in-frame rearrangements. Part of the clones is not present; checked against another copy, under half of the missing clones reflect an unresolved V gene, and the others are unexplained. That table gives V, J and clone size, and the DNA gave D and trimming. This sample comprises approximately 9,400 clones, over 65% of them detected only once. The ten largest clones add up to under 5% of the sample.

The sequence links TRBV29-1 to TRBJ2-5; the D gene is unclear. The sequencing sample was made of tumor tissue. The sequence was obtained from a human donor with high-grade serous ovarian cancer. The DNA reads TGCAGCGTTGAAGGTTACCGAGCGTCATACCAAGAGACCCAGTACTTC. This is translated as CSVEGYRASYQETQYF. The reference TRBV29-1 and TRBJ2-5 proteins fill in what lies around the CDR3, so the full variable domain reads SAVISQKPSRDICQRGTSLTIQCQVDSQVTMMFWYRQQPGQSLTLIATANQGSEATYESGFVIDKFPISRPNLTFSTLTVSNMSPEDSSIYLCSVEGYRASYQETQYFGPGTRLLVL.